This T cell receptor (beta chain) was recovered during a study of human CD8 memory T cell subsets. UMI-labeled 5' RACE produced the TCR beta libraries. TCRdb reanalyzed the 5' RACE reads, giving one entry per CDR3 protein sequence and no DNA. This sample's clone table lists 6,500 to 7,000 distinct CDR3 sequences. The CDR3 length is 15 residues. CDR1 and CDR2 from the germline V gene are GTSNPN and SVGIG (reference sequence). This clonotype originated in a human donor in good health. The sequencing sample was made of CD8+ stem-like memory T cells (TSCM and TCM) sorted from PBMCs. This sample's subset: stem-like memory CD8 T cells (TSTEM), CCR7+ PD-1- TIGIT-. The V and J genes are TRBV30 and TRBJ2-1; TCRdb calls TRBD1, which cannot be checked without DNA. CDR3 loop: CAWRNTGYDYNEQFF. Together with reference TRBV30 and TRBJ2-1, the CDR3 gives the full variable domain: SQTIHQWPATLVQPVGSPLSLECTVEGTSNPNLYWYRQAAGRGLQLLFYSVGIGQISSEVPQNLSASRPQDRQFILSSKKLLLSDSGFYLCAWRNTGYDYNEQFFGPGTRLTVL.